This T cell receptor (beta chain) came from a study of blood T cells in healthy people across ages. PCR was performed a second time for about 6 to 12 cycles using a sample-barcoded 5' primer and a J-beta primer mix. A template-switch adaptor that had 12 random nucleotides put a tag on each cDNA molecule. Samples each returned at least 2.5 million CDR3-containing paired-end reads. Using its own MiXCR run on the 5' RACE reads, TCRdb lists one record per CDR3 protein. The repertoire holds around 1,000,000 distinct CDR3 sequences, with roughly two fifths as singletons. A remark on this clonotype: The junction departs from germline at one end; a sequencing error may be responsible.

The length of the CDR3 is 15 residues. Germline V gives CDR1 SGHAT, CDR2 FQNNGV. This chain links TRBV11-2 with TRBJ2-2; 8 bases are shared with TRBD1. The clonotype originates from a man aged 18 to 29 in good health. The sequenced material came from blood. The CDR3 DNA is TGTGCCGGCAGTCCCACCGACAGGGGTACCGGGGAGCTGTTTTTT. Translated: CAGSPTDRGTGELFF.